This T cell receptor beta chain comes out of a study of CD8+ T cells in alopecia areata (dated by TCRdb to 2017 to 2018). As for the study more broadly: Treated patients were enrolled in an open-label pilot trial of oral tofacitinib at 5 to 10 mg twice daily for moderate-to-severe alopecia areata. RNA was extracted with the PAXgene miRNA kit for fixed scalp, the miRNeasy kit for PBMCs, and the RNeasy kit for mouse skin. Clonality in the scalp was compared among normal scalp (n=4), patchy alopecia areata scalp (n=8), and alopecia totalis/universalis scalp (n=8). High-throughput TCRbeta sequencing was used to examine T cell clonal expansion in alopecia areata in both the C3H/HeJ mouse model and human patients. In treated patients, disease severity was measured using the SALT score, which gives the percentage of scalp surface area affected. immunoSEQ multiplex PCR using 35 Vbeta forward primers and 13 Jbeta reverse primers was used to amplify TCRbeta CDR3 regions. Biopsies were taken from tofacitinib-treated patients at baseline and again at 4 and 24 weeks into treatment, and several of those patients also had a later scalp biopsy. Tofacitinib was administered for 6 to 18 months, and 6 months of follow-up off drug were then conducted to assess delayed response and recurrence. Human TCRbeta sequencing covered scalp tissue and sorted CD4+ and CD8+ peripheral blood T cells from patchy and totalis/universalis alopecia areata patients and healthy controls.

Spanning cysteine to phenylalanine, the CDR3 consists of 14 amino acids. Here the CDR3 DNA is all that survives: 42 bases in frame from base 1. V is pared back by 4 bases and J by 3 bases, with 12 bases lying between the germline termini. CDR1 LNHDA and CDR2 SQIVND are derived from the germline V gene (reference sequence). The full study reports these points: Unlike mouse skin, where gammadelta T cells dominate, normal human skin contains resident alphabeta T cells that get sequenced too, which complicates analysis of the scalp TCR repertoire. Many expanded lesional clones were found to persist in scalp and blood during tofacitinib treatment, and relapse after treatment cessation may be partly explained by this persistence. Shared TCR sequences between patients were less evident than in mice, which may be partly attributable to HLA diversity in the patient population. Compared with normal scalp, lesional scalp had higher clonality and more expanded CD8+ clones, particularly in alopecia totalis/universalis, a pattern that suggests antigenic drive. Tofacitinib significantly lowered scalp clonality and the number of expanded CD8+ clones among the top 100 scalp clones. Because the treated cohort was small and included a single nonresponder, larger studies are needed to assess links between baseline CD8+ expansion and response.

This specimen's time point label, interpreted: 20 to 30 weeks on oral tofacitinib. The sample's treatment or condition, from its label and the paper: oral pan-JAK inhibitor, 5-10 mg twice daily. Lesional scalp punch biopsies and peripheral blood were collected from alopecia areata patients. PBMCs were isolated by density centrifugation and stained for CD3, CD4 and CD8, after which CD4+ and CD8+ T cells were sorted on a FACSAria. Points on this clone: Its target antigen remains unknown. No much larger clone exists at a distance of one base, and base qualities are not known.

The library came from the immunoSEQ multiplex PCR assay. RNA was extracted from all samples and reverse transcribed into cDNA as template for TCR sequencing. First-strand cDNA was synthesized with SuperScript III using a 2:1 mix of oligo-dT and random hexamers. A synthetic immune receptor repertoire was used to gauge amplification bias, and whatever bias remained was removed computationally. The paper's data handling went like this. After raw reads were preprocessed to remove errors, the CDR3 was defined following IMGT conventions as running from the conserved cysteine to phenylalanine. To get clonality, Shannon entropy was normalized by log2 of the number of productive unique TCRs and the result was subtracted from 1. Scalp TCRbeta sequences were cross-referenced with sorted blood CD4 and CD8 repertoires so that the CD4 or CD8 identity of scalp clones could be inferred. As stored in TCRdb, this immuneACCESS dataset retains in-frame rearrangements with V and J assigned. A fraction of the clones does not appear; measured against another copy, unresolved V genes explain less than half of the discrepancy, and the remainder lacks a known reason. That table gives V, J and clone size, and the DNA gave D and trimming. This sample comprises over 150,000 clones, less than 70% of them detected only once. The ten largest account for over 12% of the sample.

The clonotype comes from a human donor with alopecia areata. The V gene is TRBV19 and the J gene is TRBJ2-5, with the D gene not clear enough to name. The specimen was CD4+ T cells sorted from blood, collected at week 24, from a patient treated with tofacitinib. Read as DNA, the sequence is TGTGCCAGTAGTAGGACGCAAGCCAAAGAGACCCAGTACTTC. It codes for CASSRTQAKETQYF.